The rows below give T cell receptor beta chains drawn from one sample of a study of blood T cell repertoires in COVID-19. Clones were read by immunoSEQ multiplex PCR, and TCRdb kept only the in-frame ones, dropping some. Seen here are about 53,000 clones, roughly 88% observed once, and the top ten hold less than 3%. The source material was peripheral blood. The source of these receptors is a man at least 80 years old with acute or convalescent COVID-19. Both conserved end residues are part of each CDR3. D genes are given only for firm matches. The size entry is marked missing in some rows and otherwise reads once, few, many or a size class.

-	TRBV14	TRBJ2-1	-	CASSQVELADEQFF	TGTGCCAGCAGCCAAGTGGAGCTAGCCGATGAGCAGTTCTTC
-	TRBV3-1/TRBV3-2	TRBJ1-2	-	CASSLNRDSAF	TGTGCCAGCAGCCTAAACCGGGACTCCGCCTTC
once	TRBV6-5	TRBJ2-3	-	CASRGTSSTDTQYF	TGTGCCAGCAGGGGGACATCCAGCACAGATACGCAGTATTTT
-	TRBV19	TRBJ1-5	TRBD1	CASSILSRLGQGEQPQHF	TGTGCCAGTAGTATTTTGAGCCGTTTGGGACAGGGGGAGCAGCCCCAGCATTTT
-	TRBV11-2	TRBJ2-3	TRBD1	CASSFQGAAGRSQNTQYF	TGTGCCAGCAGCTTCCAGGGGGCGGCGGGGAGATCACAGAATACGCAGTATTTT
-	TRBV6-6	TRBJ2-1	TRBD2	CASSPLERGAGNEQFF	TGTGCCAGCAGTCCCTTGGAGCGGGGGGCCGGGAATGAGCAGTTCTTC
-	TRBV19	TRBJ2-1	-	CASSIDHLRLGGYNEQFF	TGTGCCAGTAGTATAGATCACCTAAGGCTCGGAGGGTACAATGAGCAGTTCTTC
once	TRBV30	TRBJ2-3	TRBD2	CAWSVAGAPDTQYF	TGTGCCTGGAGTGTAGCGGGGGCCCCAGATACGCAGTATTTT
few	TRBV6-5	TRBJ2-1	TRBD1	CASNGRQGAGNEQFF	TGTGCCAGCAATGGGAGACAGGGGGCGGGGAATGAGCAGTTCTTC
-	TRBV15	TRBJ2-4	-	CATSREFRDIQYF	TGTGCCACCAGCAGAGAATTTAGAGACATTCAGTACTTC
-	TRBV19	TRBJ1-4	-	CASRETGFTNEKLFF	TGTGCCAGTAGAGAAACAGGGTTCACTAATGAAAAACTGTTTTTT
-	TRBV5-8	TRBJ2-3	-	CASSAQTVLRTDTQYF	TGTGCCAGCAGCGCCCAGACAGTCTTGCGCACAGATACGCAGTATTTT
-	TRBV10-2	TRBJ2-7	-	CASGDFSYEQYF	TGCGCCAGCGGGGACTTCAGTTACGAGCAGTACTTC
few	TRBV27	TRBJ2-4	-	CASSLLERNIQYF	TGTGCCAGCAGTTTACTGGAGCGAAACATTCAGTACTTC
-	TRBV5-1	TRBJ2-2	TRBD1	CASSLEQGATHTGELFF	TGCGCCAGCAGCTTGGAACAGGGGGCAACTCACACCGGGGAGCTGTTTTTT
-	TRBV25-1	TRBJ2-7	-	CASSEFVYEQYF	TGTGCCAGCAGTGAATTCGTCTACGAGCAGTACTTC
-	TRBV6-6	TRBJ1-2	TRBD1	CASSFGRGGGEAQNYGYTF	TGTGCCAGCAGCTTCGGGAGGGGAGGGGGCGAAGCTCAGAACTATGGCTACACCTTC
once	TRBV24-1	TRBJ1-6	-	CATLHNSPLHF	TGTGCCACCTTACACAATTCACCCCTCCACTTT
-	TRBV6-5	TRBJ1-1	TRBD1	CASKGATLVTEAFF	TGTGCCAGCAAGGGGGCTACTCTAGTGACTGAAGCTTTCTTT
-	TRBV10-3	TRBJ2-5	-	CAISERGNQETQYF	TGTGCCATCAGTGAGCGCGGCAACCAAGAGACCCAGTACTTC
-	TRBV4-2	TRBJ1-4	-	CASSPTGTGRHEKLFF	TGTGCCAGCAGCCCTACTGGGACCGGGAGGCATGAAAAACTGTTTTTT
-	TRBV27	TRBJ1-6	-	CASSYREYNSPLHF	TGTGCCAGCAGTTACAGGGAATATAATTCACCCCTCCACTTT
once	TRBV4-1	TRBJ2-5	TRBD2	CASSLGLAGFQETQYF	TGCGCCAGCAGCCTCGGACTAGCGGGATTCCAAGAGACCCAGTACTTC
-	TRBV14	TRBJ2-5	TRBD1	CASSQGQGIGQETQYF	TGTGCCAGCAGCCAAGGACAGGGGATTGGCCAAGAGACCCAGTACTTC
-	TRBV27	TRBJ2-7	TRBD2	CASTQSSTSGGKHEQYF	TGTGCCAGCACCCAATCCTCCACTAGCGGGGGTAAACACGAGCAGTACTTC
-	TRBV2	TRBJ1-2	-	CASRRELNYGYTF	TGTGCCAGCAGGCGGGAGCTGAACTATGGCTACACCTTC
once	TRBV9	TRBJ2-5	TRBD2	CASSPGRLAGGSETQYF	TGTGCCAGCAGCCCCGGTAGGTTAGCGGGGGGCTCCGAGACCCAGTACTTC
-	TRBV7-9	TRBJ2-6	-	CASSLGSAGANVLTF	TGTGCCAGCAGCTTAGGGAGCGCCGGGGCCAACGTCCTGACTTTC
-	TRBV10-3	TRBJ2-1	TRBD2	CAIERGGGGAIGSYNEQFF	TGTGCCATCGAACGTGGCGGCGGGGGGGCCATAGGGTCCTACAATGAGCAGTTCTTC
once	TRBV5-1	TRBJ2-5	-	CASSLSGVAAEETQYF	TGCGCCAGCAGCTTGAGTGGAGTAGCGGCTGAAGAGACCCAGTACTTC
-	TRBV10-1	TRBJ2-7	-	CASSGGPYEQYF	TGCGCCAGCAGTGGGGGCCCCTACGAGCAGTACTTC
-	TRBV5-1	TRBJ2-1	-	CASTSVGSGNEQFF	TGCGCCAGCACCTCCGTGGGGTCGGGGAATGAGCAGTTCTTC
-	TRBV2	TRBJ2-3	TRBD2	CASSEASLASGGADTQYF	TGTGCCAGCAGTGAAGCCTCCCTCGCTAGCGGGGGGGCAGATACGCAGTATTTT
-	TRBV10-3	TRBJ2-5	TRBD1	CAISEPRDRNRGTQYF	TGTGCCATCAGTGAGCCGAGGGACAGGAACCGGGGGACCCAGTACTTC
-	TRBV19	TRBJ1-2	-	CASSEPRRLGVYGYTF	TGTGCCAGTAGTGAGCCGAGGAGATTGGGTGTATATGGCTACACCTTC
-	TRBV9	TRBJ2-6	-	CASSPPPGHSNVLTF	TGTGCCAGCAGCCCTCCCCCCGGACATTCCAACGTCCTGACTTTC
-	TRBV13	TRBJ2-1	-	CASSFSRVSANEQFF	TGTGCCAGCAGCTTCAGCAGGGTGAGCGCCAATGAGCAGTTCTTC
-	TRBV19	TRBJ2-5	TRBD1	CASSLNRGQETQYF	TGTGCCAGTAGTCTCAACAGGGGTCAAGAGACCCAGTACTTC
-	TRBV6-2/TRBV6-3	TRBJ1-5	-	CASSYLGTFQPQHF	TGTGCCAGCAGTTACCTCGGGACATTTCAGCCCCAGCATTTT
-	TRBV27	TRBJ2-1	-	CASTKTVSLTYNEQFF	TGTGCCAGCACCAAGACAGTTTCCCTGACCTACAATGAGCAGTTCTTC
-	TRBV27	TRBJ2-7	TRBD1	CASKDRAYEQYF	TGTGCCAGCAAAGACAGGGCCTACGAGCAGTACTTC